The following is a T cell receptor (beta chain) sequence with its context. What it recognizes is unknown. These data originate in a study of T cell responses to AZD1222 COVID-19 vaccine. Study-wide results and caveats: Spike-specific TCR breadth and depth grew following two AZD1222 doses. Sampled repertoires all dated from after the peak T cell response.

Profiling relied on immunoSEQ multiplex PCR, and the TCRdb table lists in-frame clones only, not all of them. The table records more than 110,000 clones, roughly 92% of them present only once. The starting material was peripheral blood, obtained 28 days after the second AZD1222 dose. The TCR sequence derives from an adult who received the AZD1222 COVID-19 vaccine.

The CDR3 here is CASSLDRGSVGNQPQHF. The CDR3, as DNA: TGTGCCAGCAGCTTGGACAGGGGATCCGTTGGCAATCAGCCCCAGCATTTT. The chain links TRBV5-8 to TRBJ1-5; TRBD1 matches 7 bases. This CDR3 comprises 17 residues. Germline CDR1 SGHTS, CDR2 YDEGEE. J gave up 2 bases and V 0 bases, and 8 bases lay outside the gene matches. Combining the CDR3 with reference TRBV5-8 and TRBJ1-5 gives the whole variable domain EAGVTQSPTHLIKTRGQQATLRCSPISGHTSVYWYQQALGLGLQFLLWYDEGEERNRGNFPPRFSGRQFPNYSSELNVNALELEDSALYLCASSLDRGSVGNQPQHFGDGTRLSIL.